A single sample gave rise to the 14 T cell receptor beta chains below, sequenced in a study of T cell responses to AZD1222 COVID-19 vaccine (dated by TCRdb to 2020 to 2023). The protocol used for the library was the immunoSEQ multiplex PCR assay. The source is immuneACCESS, and TCRdb retained only in-frame sequences with V and J called. Part of the clones is not carried over; for the studies checked, unresolved V genes explain less than half of this, and the remainder is unexplained. This sample lists about 140,000 clones; approximately 90% were detected once. Clones ranked in the top ten supply roughly 3% of the sample. The time point label, read with the paper, signifies: about 28 days (+/-7) after the second vaccine dose. The specimen was peripheral blood, collected 28 days after the second AZD1222 dose. The source of these receptors is an adult who received the AZD1222 COVID-19 vaccine.

V is TRBV2 and J is TRBJ1-3; D unresolved. Germline V gene data show CDR1 as SNHLY and CDR2 as FYNNEI. Trimming shortened V by 6 bases and J by 0 bases, and 12 bases separated the two germline ends. CDR3 length equals 15 residues. The DNA of the CDR3 is TGTGCCAGCAGCCCGACGGGCATCTCTGGAAACACCATATATTTT. This translates into CASSPTGISGNTIYF.

The V and J genes are TRBV18 and TRBJ2-5; D remains ambiguous. The V gene lost 5 bases and the J gene lost 2 bases, with 9 bases spanning the gap. CDR3 length: 13 amino acids. From germline, CDR1 is KGHSH and CDR2 LQKENI. CDR3 region: CASSSNTQETQYF. The CDR3 DNA is TGTGCCAGCTCATCAAACACTCAAGAGACCCAGTACTTC. Filled out from reference TRBV18 and TRBJ2-5, the complete variable domain reads NAGVMQNPRHLVRRRGQEARLRCSPMKGHSHVYWYRQLPEEGLKFMVYLQKENIIDESGMPKERFSAEFPKEGPSILRIQQVVRGDSAAYFCASSSNTQETQYFGPGTRLLVL.

V usage is TRBV6-4 and J usage is TRBJ1-2, with a tentative D call TRBD1 (5 bases). CDR1 and CDR2 from the germline V gene are MRHNA and SNTAGT. This CDR3 comprises 13 residues. The germline V and J ends were trimmed by 4 bases and 7 bases, with 13 bases remaining between them. The CDR3: CASSGDGLLGYTF. The DNA of the CDR3 is TGTGCCAGCAGTGGGGACGGTTTGCTTGGCTACACCTTC.

This clone has just one count. This chain joins TRBV2 and TRBJ2-1; D might be TRBD1 (5 bases). The CDR3 length is 13 residues. Germline lookup yields CDR1 SNHLY and CDR2 FYNNEI. Trimming cost V 7 bases and J 1 base, with 8 bases left between them. In DNA, the CDR3 is TGTGCCAGCAACTCAGGGTCCTACAATGAGCAGTTCTTC. Encoded protein: CASNSGSYNEQFF. Full variable domain (outside the CDR3, taken from reference TRBV2 and TRBJ2-1): EPEVTQTPSHQVTQMGQEVILRCVPISNHLYFYWYRQILGQKVEFLVSFYNNEISEKSEIFDDQFSVERPDGSNFTLKIRSTKLEDSAMYFCASNSGSYNEQFFGPGTRLTVL.

The rearrangement uses TRBV28 and TRBJ1-5; TRBD1 aligns across 9 bases. The CDR3 runs 13 residues. The junction had 1 base not matched to a gene; V was cut back by 5 bases and J by 5 bases. CDR1 MDHEN and CDR2 SYDVKM come from the germline V gene. The CDR3 nucleotides read TGTGCCAGCAGTGACAGGGGGTATCAGCCCCAGCATTTT. Its protein is CASSDRGYQPQHF.

V is TRBV18 and J is TRBJ2-2; D might be TRBD2 (5 bases). The CDR3 length is 17 residues. V was trimmed by 1 base and J by 0 bases, leaving 12 bases between them. Germline loops: CDR1 KGHSH, CDR2 LQKENI. The CDR3 here is CASSPRWSGSNTGELFF. The CDR3 nucleotides read TGTGCCAGCTCACCACGATGGTCGGGGTCGAACACCGGGGAGCTGTTTTTT.

The chain carries TRBV30 and TRBJ1-6; 7 nucleotides align to TRBD1. This CDR3 region has 13 residues. Trimming at V came to 2 bases and at J to 8 bases, leaving 3 bases not matched to a gene. The germline gives CDR1 GTSNPN, CDR2 SVGIG (reference sequence). The chain's CDR3 is CAWSRDSYSPLHF. The CDR3 DNA reads TGTGCCTGGAGTCGGGACAGCTATTCACCCCTCCACTTT.

The V gene is TRBV5-1, the J gene TRBJ2-1, with D unclear. The CDR3 length is 15 residues. V lost 4 bases, J lost 5 bases, and 16 bases lay in between. Germline V gives CDR1 SGHRS, CDR2 YFSETQ. CDR3 in amino acids: CASSPWSIGDNEQFF. CDR3 DNA sequence: TGCGCCAGCAGCCCCTGGAGCATTGGGGACAATGAGCAGTTCTTC.

This chain joins TRBV9 and TRBJ1-1; D is possibly TRBD1 (5 bases). Trimming pared 4 bases from V and 1 base from J, leaving 14 bases between. The length of the CDR3 is 15 residues. Germline assignment: CDR1 SGDLS and CDR2 YYNGEE. CDR3 amino acids: CASSRTPGTNTEAFF. CDR3 in DNA: TGTGCCAGCAGCCGCACCCCTGGGACGAACACTGAAGCTTTCTTT.

The V call is TRBV19, the J call TRBJ1-3; D remains ambiguous. The CDR3 length is 17 residues. V was shortened by 3 bases and J by 0 bases, with 15 bases between the two germline ends. From germline, CDR1 is LNHDA and CDR2 SQIVND (reference sequence). Written as DNA, the CDR3 is TGTGCCAGTAGTATTGAGGCATCTTTTGTCTCTGGAAACACCATATATTTT. Translating it yields CASSIEASFVSGNTIYF. Based on the CDR3 plus reference TRBV19 and TRBJ1-3, the full variable domain is DGGITQSPKYLFRKEGQNVTLSCEQNLNHDAMYWYRQDPGQGLRLIYYSQIVNDFQKGDIAEGYSVSREKKESFPLTVTSAQKNPTAFYLCASSIEASFVSGNTIYFGEGSWLTVV.

The chain is built from TRBV19 and TRBJ1-2; possibly TRBD1 for D (5 bases). The CDR3 is 16 amino acids. Germline CDR1 and CDR2: LNHDA and SQIVND (reference sequence). Deletions cut 8 bases from V and 5 bases from J, with 24 bases between. The CDR3 reads CASWGIRDGREYGYTF. CDR3 in DNA: TGTGCCAGTTGGGGCATCAGGGACGGGAGAGAATATGGCTACACCTTC.

V usage is TRBV9 and J usage is TRBJ1-1; possible D gene TRBD1, 5 bases. V lost 4 bases and J lost 1, with 11 bases in between. The CDR3 extends over 14 amino acids. Germline values: CDR1 SGDLS, CDR2 YYNGEE. In DNA, the CDR3 is TGTGCCAGCAGCATCGCGGGGGGGAACACTGAAGCTTTCTTT. Its translation is CASSIAGGNTEAFF.

The V call is TRBV9, the J call TRBJ2-7, with D hard to call. Trimming left V 3 bases short and J 2 bases short, with 12 bases between. Germline-derived CDR1 and CDR2 are SGDLS and YYNGEE. The CDR3 totals 14 residues. The CDR3 sequence is CASSEQSTAYEQYF. DNA for the CDR3: TGTGCCAGCAGCGAACAGAGTACGGCCTACGAGCAGTACTTC.

This chain connects TRBV10-3 to TRBJ2-7; a weak D match, TRBD1 (5 bases). From germline, CDR1 is ENHRY and CDR2 SYGVKD. This CDR3 has 11 residues. The ends were cut back, 4 bases at V and 7 bases at J, with 8 bases in the middle. The CDR3 bases are TGTGCCATCAGTGTTGCAGGGGAGCAGTACTTC. Amino acid sequence: CAISVAGEQYF.